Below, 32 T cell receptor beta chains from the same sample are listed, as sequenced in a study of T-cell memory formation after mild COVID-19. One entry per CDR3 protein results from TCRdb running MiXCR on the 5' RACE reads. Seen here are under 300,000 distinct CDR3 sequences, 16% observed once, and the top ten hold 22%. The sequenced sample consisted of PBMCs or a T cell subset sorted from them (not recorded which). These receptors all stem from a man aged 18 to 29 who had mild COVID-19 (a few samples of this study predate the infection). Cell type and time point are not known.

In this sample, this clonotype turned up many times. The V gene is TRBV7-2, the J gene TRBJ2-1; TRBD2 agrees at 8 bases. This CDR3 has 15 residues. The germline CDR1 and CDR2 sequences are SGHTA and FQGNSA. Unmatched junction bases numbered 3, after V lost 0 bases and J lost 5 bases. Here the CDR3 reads CASSLALAGHNEQFF. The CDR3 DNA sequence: TGTGCCAGCAGCTTAGCGTTAGCGGGGCACAATGAGCAGTTCTTC.

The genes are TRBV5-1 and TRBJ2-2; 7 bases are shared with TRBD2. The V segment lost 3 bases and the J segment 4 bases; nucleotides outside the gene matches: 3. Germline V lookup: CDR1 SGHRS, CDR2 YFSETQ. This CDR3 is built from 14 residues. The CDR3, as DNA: TGCGCCAGCAGCTCCTTAGCGGGCACCGGGGAGCTGTTTTTT. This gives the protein CASSSLAGTGELFF. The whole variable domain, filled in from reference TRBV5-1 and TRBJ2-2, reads KAGVTQTPRYLIKTRGQQVTLSCSPISGHRSVSWYQQTPGQGLQFLFEYFSETQRNKGNFPGRFSGRQFSNSRSEMNVSTLELGDSALYLCASSSLAGTGELFFGEGSRLTVL.

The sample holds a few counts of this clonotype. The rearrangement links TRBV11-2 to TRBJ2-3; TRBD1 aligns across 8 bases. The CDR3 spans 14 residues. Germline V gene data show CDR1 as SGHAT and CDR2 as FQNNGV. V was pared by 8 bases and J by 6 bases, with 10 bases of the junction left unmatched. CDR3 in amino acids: CASGGQGVGDTQYF. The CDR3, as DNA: TGTGCCAGCGGTGGACAGGGCGTAGGTGATACGCAGTATTTT.

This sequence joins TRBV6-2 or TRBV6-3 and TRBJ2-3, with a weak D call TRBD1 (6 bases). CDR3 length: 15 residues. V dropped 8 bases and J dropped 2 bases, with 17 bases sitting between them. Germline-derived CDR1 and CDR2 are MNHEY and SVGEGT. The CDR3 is CASDDRTPSTDTQYF. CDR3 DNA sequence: TGTGCCAGCGATGACAGGACCCCTTCCACAGATACGCAGTATTTT.

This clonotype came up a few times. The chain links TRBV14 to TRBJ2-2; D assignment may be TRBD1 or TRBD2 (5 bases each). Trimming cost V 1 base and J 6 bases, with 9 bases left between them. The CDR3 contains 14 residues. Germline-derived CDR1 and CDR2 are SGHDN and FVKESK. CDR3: CASSQALGAGELFF. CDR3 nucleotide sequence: TGTGCCAGCAGCCAAGCGTTGGGGGCCGGGGAGCTGTTTTTT.

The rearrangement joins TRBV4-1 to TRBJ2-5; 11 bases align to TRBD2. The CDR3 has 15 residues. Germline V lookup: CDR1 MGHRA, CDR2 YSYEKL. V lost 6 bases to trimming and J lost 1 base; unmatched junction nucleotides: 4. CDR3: CASRRGTSGQETQYF. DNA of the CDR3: TGCGCCAGCAGAAGGGGGACTAGCGGCCAAGAGACCCAGTACTTC.

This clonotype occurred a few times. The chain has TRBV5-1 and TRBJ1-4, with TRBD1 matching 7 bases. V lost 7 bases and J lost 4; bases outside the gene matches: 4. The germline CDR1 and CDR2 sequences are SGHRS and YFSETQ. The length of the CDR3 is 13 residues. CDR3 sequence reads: CASRQGINEKLFF. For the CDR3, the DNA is TGCGCCAGCCGACAGGGCATTAATGAAAAACTGTTTTTT.

CDR3 amino acids: CASSLGLGPVNTEAFF. Here the CDR3 DNA reads TGTGCCAGCAGTCTAGGGTTGGGCCCGGTGAACACTGAAGCTTTCTTT. The chain recombines TRBV28 with TRBJ1-1; D not resolved. V was pared by 5 bases and J by 0 bases, with 16 bases between. Germline V lookup: CDR1 MDHEN, CDR2 SYDVKM. This CDR3 comprises 16 residues.

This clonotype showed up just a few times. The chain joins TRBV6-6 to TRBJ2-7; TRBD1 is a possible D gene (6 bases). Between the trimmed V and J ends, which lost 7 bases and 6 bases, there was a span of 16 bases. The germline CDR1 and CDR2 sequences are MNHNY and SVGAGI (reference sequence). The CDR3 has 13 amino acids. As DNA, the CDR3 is TGTGCCAGCAAAACCAGGGGAACGTTCGAGCAGTACTTC. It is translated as CASKTRGTFEQYF.

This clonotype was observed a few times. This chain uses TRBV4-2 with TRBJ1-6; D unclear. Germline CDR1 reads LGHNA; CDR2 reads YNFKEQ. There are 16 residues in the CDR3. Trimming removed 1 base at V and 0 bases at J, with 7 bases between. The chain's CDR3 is CASSQAYSSYNSPLHF. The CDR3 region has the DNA TGTGCCAGCAGCCAAGCTTACAGCTCCTATAATTCACCCCTCCACTTT.

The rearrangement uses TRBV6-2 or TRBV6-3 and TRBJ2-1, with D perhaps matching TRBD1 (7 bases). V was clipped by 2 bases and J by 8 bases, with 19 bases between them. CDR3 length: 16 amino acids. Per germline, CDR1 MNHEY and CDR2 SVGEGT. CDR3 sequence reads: CASSYGGTARPYEQFF. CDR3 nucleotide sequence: TGTGCCAGCAGTTACGGGGGGACAGCACGCCCGTATGAGCAGTTCTTC.

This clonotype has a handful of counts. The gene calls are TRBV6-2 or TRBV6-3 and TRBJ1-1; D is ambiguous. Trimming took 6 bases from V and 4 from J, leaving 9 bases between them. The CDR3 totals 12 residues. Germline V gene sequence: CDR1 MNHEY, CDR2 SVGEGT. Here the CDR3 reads CASSPPLTEAFF. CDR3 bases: TGTGCCAGCAGCCCCCCCCTCACTGAAGCTTTCTTT.

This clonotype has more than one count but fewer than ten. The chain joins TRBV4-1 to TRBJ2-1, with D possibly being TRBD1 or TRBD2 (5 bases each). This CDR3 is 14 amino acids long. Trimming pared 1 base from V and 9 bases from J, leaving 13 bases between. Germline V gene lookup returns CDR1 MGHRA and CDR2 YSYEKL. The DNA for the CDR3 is TGCGCCAGCAGCCAAGTTGAGAGGGGCGGTGAGCAGTTCTTC. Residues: CASSQVERGGEQFF.

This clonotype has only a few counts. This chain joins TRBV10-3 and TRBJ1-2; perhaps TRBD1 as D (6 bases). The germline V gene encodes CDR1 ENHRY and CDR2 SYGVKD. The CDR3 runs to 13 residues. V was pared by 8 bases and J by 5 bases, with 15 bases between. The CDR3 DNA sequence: TGTGCCATCCGCCGGACAGAAGAGTATGGCTACACCTTC. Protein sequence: CAIRRTEEYGYTF.

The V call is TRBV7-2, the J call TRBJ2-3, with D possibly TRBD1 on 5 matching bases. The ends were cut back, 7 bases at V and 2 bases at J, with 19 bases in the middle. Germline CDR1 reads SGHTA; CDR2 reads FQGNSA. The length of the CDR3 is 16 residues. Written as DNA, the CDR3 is TGTGCCAGCACCCCCTTAGGCAGGGCGACCACAGATACGCAGTATTTT. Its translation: CASTPLGRATTDTQYF.

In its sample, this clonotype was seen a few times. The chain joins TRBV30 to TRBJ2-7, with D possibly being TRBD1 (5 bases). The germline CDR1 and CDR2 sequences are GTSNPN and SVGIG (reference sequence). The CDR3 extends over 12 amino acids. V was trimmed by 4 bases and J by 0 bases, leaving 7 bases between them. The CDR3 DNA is TGTGCCTGGACAGGGAACTCCTACGAGCAGTACTTC. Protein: CAWTGNSYEQYF.

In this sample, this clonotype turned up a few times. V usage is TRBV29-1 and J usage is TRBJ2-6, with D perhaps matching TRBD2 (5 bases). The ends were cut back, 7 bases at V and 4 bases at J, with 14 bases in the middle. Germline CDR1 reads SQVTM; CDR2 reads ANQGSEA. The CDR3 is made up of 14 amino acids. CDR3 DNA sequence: TGCAGCGCTAATTCGGGATCCGGGGCCAACGTCCTGACTTTC. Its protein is CSANSGSGANVLTF.

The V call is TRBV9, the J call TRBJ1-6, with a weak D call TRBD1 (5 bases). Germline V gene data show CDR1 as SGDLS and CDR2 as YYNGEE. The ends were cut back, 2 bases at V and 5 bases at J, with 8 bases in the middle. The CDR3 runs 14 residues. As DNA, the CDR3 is TGTGCCAGCAGCGTGACAGTTAATAATTCACCCCTCCACTTT. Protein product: CASSVTVNNSPLHF.

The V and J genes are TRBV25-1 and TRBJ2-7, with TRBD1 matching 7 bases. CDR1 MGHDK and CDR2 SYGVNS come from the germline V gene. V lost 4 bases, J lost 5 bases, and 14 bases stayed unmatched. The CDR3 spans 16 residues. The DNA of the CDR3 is TGTGCCAGCAGTGCAAGCACAGGGGCCGCCAACAACGAGCAGTACTTC. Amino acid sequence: CASSASTGAANNEQYF.

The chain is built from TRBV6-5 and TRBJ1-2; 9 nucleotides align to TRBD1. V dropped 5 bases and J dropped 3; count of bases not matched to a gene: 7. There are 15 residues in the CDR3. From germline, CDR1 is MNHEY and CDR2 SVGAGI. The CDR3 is CASSPTDRGYYGYTF. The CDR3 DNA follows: TGTGCCAGCAGTCCGACGGACAGGGGCTACTATGGCTACACCTTC.

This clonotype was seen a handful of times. DNA of the CDR3: TGTGCCAGCAGTTACGAGCGACTAGACACGCAGTATTTT. This translates into CASSYERLDTQYF. The chain uses TRBV6-5 and TRBJ2-3; TRBD2 might be the D (6 bases). This CDR3 region has 13 residues. CDR1 and CDR2 (germline): MNHEY, SVGAGI. V lost 2 bases to trimming and J lost 9 bases, with 12 bases between them.

CDR3: CASSLRRGGSEQFF. The CDR3 DNA reads TGTGCCAGCAGCTTAAGGCGGGGGGGCAGTGAGCAGTTCTTC. The chain employs TRBV7-2 and TRBJ2-1; 9 bases align to TRBD2. The ends lost 2 bases at V and 9 bases at J; junction bases unmatched: 5. The CDR3 loop spans 14 amino acids. The germline V gene encodes CDR1 SGHTA and CDR2 FQGNSA.

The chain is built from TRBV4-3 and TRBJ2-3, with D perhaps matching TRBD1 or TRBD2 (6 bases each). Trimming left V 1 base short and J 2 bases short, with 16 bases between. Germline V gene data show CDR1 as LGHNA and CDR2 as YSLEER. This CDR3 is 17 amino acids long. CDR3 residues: CASSQAWGAILTDTQYF. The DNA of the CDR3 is TGCGCCAGCAGCCAAGCTTGGGGGGCAATACTCACAGATACGCAGTATTTT.

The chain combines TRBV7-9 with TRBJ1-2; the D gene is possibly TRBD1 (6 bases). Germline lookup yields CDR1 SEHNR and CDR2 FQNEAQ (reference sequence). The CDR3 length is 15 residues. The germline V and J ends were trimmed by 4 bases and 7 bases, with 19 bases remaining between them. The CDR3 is CASSSHQGPPLGYTF. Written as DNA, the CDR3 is TGTGCCAGCAGCTCACATCAGGGGCCACCCCTTGGCTACACCTTC.

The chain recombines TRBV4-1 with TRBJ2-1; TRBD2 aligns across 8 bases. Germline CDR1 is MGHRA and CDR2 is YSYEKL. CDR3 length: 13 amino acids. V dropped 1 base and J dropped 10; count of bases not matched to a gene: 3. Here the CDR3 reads CASSQAGGLEQFF. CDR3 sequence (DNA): TGCGCCAGCAGCCAAGCGGGGGGGCTCGAGCAGTTCTTC.

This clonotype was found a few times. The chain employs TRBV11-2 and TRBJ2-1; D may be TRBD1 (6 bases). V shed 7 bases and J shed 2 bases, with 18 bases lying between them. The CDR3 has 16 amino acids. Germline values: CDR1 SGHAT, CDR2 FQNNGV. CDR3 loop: CASTGSGGGAYNEQFF. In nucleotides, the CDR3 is TGTGCCAGCACAGGAAGCGGTGGGGGCGCCTACAATGAGCAGTTCTTC. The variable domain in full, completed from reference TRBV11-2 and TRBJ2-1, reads EAGVAQSPRYKIIEKRQSVAFWCNPISGHATLYWYQQILGQGPKLLIQFQNNGVVDDSQLPKDRFSAERLKGVDSTLKIQPAKLEDSAVYLCASTGSGGGAYNEQFFGPGTRLTVL.

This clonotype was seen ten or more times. CDR3 in amino acids: CASVVVPGGNNEQFF. CDR3 sequence (DNA): TGCGCCAGCGTGGTGGTTCCGGGGGGTAACAATGAGCAGTTCTTC. This chain uses TRBV5-1 with TRBJ2-1; 7 bases match TRBD2. Germline CDR1 reads SGHRS; CDR2 reads YFSETQ. The CDR3 is 15 amino acids. V trimming: 7 bases; J trimming: 5 bases; junction bases outside the gene matches: 12.

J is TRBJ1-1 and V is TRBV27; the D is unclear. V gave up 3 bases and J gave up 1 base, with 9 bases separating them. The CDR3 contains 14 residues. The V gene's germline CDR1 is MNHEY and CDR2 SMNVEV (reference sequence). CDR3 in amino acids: CASSFIPGNTEAFF. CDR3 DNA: TGTGCCAGCAGTTTTATTCCAGGGAACACTGAAGCTTTCTTT.

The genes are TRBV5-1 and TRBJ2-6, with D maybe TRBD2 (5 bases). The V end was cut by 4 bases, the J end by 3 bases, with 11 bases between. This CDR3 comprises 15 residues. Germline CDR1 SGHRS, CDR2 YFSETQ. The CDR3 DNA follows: TGCGCCAGCAGCGACTACAGTTATGGGGCCAACGTCCTGACTTTC. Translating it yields CASSDYSYGANVLTF. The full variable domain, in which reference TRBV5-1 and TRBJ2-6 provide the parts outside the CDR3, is KAGVTQTPRYLIKTRGQQVTLSCSPISGHRSVSWYQQTPGQGLQFLFEYFSETQRNKGNFPGRFSGRQFSNSRSEMNVSTLELGDSALYLCASSDYSYGANVLTFGAGSRLTVL.

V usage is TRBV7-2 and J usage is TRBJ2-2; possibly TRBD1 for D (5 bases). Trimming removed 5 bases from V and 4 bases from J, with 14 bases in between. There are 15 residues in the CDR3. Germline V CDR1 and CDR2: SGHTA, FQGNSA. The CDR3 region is CASSIPQGTTGELFF. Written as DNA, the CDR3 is TGTGCCAGCAGCATACCCCAGGGTACCACCGGGGAGCTGTTTTTT.

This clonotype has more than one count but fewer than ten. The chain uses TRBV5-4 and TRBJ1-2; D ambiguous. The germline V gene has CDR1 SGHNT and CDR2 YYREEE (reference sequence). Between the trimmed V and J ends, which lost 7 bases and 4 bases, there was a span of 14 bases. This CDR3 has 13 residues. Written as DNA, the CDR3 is TGTGCCAGCGGCCTACTCGGGCTCTATGGCTACACCTTC. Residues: CASGLLGLYGYTF.

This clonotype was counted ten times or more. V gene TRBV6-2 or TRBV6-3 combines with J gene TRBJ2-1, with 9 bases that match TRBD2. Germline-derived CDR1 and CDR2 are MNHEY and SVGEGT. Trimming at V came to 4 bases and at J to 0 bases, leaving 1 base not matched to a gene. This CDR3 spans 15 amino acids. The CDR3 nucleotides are TGTGCCAGCAGTTTGACTAGCGGCTCCTACAATGAGCAGTTCTTC. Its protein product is CASSLTSGSYNEQFF.